This T cell receptor (beta chain) is from a study of cytomegalovirus exposure and HLA in healthy donors. Study context: About 79 million unique TCRs from HLA-typed donors were held in an early data release.

Study outcomes and limitations: Later, an analysis showed that TCR beta chains associated with HLA were more clonally expanded than others that were equally common. CMV serostatus was the only recorded immune exposure for donors.

The sample holds a few counts of this clone. Its matching antigen is unknown. This CDR3 is 15 amino acids long. From germline, CDR1 is SNHLY and CDR2 FYNNEI. V gave up 6 bases and J gave up 5 bases; unmatched junction bases: 8. PCR was performed using 60 Vbeta and 13 Jbeta primers. Here immunoSEQ multiplex PCR was the method, and the copy in TCRdb shows in-frame clones only, minus some. The sample has 100,000 to 150,000 clones, around 73% seen once. This chain links TRBV2 with TRBJ1-5; 9 positions agree with TRBD1. The source material was PBMCs. This sequence was found in a female donor in good health and CMV-seronegative. The CDR3 DNA sequence: TGTGCCAGCAGCCCCCGGACAGGGGCTTATCAGCCCCAGCATTTT. It is translated as CASSPRTGAYQPQHF.